The source of this T cell receptor (beta chain) is a study of molecular identifiers for immune sequencing clone quantification. The overall study: For replicates, RNA isolated from roughly 21,000 or 96,000 naive CD8 cells was divided into five portions, of which four were sequenced.

Points on this clonotype: Its target is not known.

The CD8+CD4-CCR7+CD45RA+ phenotype defined the sorted naive CD8 T cells. TCRdb ran MiXCR on the PCR reads and lists one entry per CDR3 protein. This sample has some 320,000 distinct CDR3 sequences, with about 22% found just once. Study results and caveats: The study found clones above 20 RNA copies held over 97% of effector molecules and under 1% in naive cells.

V dropped 1 base and J dropped 4 bases, with 8 bases sitting between them. Germline CDR1 and CDR2: MGHRA and YSYEKL. The length of the CDR3 is 14 residues. J is TRBJ2-1 and V is TRBV4-1, with D possibly TRBD1 on 5 matching bases. The source material was naive CD8+ T cells from blood, with Jurkat cell RNA spiked in. Subset reported: FACS-sorted CD8+CD4-CCR7+CD45RA+ naive T cells. The receptor comes from a human donor in good health. Some libraries in this study had Jurkat cell RNA spiked in. The CDR3 here is CASSQASGYNEQFF. The CDR3 DNA sequence: TGCGCCAGCAGCCAAGCCTCAGGGTACAATGAGCAGTTCTTC.